This paragraph reports one T cell receptor beta chain. In the authors' workflow: Amplification of reference gene primers provided the estimated nucleated cell counts. Repertoires were generated with immunoSEQ multiplex PCR, while TCRdb's copy carries only in-frame clones and drops some. V and J calls and clone size are those listed in that table; D and trimming were worked out from the DNA. The sample includes some 35,000 clones, about four fifths of them seen just once. With 6 bases removed from V and 0 bases from J, the gap between germline ends came to 12 bases. CDR1 WNHNN and CDR2 SYGVQD come from the germline V gene (reference sequence). The CDR3 is 15 amino acids. These data are taken from a study of blood T cell repertoires in COVID-19. Study-level information: The study drew acute and convalescent COVID-19 samples from the United States, Italy and Spain. PBMCs, B-cell-depleted T cells, or T cells provided the cDNA or gDNA that made up the material.

The V and J genes are TRBV10-1 and TRBJ2-1, with D possibly being TRBD1 (6 bases). Sequencing was done on a sample of peripheral blood. The receptor was derived from a man aged 50-60 years with acute or convalescent COVID-19. The CDR3 nucleotides read TGCGCCAGCAGCACAGGGACGAGCTCCTACAATGAGCAGTTCTTC. Encoded protein: CASSTGTSSYNEQFF.